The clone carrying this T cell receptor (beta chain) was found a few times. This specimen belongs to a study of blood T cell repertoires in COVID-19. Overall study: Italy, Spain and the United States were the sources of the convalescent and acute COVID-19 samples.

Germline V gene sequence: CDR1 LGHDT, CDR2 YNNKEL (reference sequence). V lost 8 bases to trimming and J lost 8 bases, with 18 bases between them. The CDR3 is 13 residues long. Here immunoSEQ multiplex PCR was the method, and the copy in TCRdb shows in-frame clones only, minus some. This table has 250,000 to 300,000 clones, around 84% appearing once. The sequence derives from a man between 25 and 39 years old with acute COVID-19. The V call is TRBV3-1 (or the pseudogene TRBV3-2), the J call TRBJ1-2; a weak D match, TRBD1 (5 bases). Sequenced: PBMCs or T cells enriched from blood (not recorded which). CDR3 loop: CASPPGPLEGYTF. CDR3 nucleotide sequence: TGTGCCAGCCCCCCAGGGCCACTGGAGGGCTACACCTTC.